A selection of T cell receptor beta chains follows, all from one sample in a study of blood T cells in healthy people across ages. MiXCR, applied by TCRdb to the 5' RACE reads, yields one record per CDR3 protein. There are about 640,000 distinct CDR3 sequences in the sample; approximately 50% occur only once, and around 37% lies in the top ten. Sequences were obtained from blood. The receptors shown here come from a man aged 60 to 69 in good health. The conserved cysteine and the conserved F or W are not part of the CDR3 here.

J: -; V: TRBV28; CDR3: ASSPRTGAIETQY
J: TRBJ2-1; V: TRBV6-2/TRBV6-3; CDR3: ASNPTSGGRNEQF
J: TRBJ1-2; V: TRBV4-1; CDR3: ASSQDFVVGSIYGYT
J: TRBJ2-5; V: TRBV29-1; CDR3: SVVRGRETQY
J: TRBJ2-4; V: TRBV20-1; CDR3: SASYSGANIQY
J: TRBJ1-1; V: TRBV6-5; CDR3: ASTEGLYTEAF
J: TRBJ1-2; V: TRBV3-1; CDR3: ASSQRAGGSYGYT
J: TRBJ2-5; V: TRBV3-1; CDR3: ASSQGRTETQY
J: TRBJ2-4; V: TRBV12-3/TRBV12-4; CDR3: AVAGRWAKNIQY
J: TRBJ1-2; V: TRBV20-1; CDR3: SATGTGADYGYT
J: TRBJ2-1; V: TRBV7-9; CDR3: ASSPRGGGTSYNEQF
J: TRBJ2-5; V: TRBV20-1; CDR3: SANPPKISWQETRY
J: TRBJ2-3; V: TRBV29-1; CDR3: SVRGLAGGDTQY
J: TRBJ1-2; V: TRBV28; CDR3: ASRDRRYGYT